This TCR beta chain was obtained from a study of vaccination effects on CD4 cells after COVID-19. With regard to this clone: Its antigen is unknown.

Culture proceeded for under twelve days, and CD4+ T cells were then isolated. The method was immunoSEQ multiplex PCR; TCRdb's version includes in-frame clones alone and lacks a portion of them. The sample holds 50,000 or so clones, 67% seen once. The V end lost 4 bases, the J end lost 3 bases, and 20 bases lay between the germline ends. Germline V gene data show CDR1 as SGHTA and CDR2 as FQGNSA. The CDR3 extends over 17 amino acids. Sample: CD4+ T cells from PBMCs cultured without peptide, taken before COVID-19 vaccination. This chain joins TRBV7-2 and TRBJ2-3; D might be TRBD2 (7 bases). This TCR was recovered from a human donor who received a COVID-19 vaccine. The CDR3 nucleotides read TGTGCCAGCAGCTCCACGGAGTGGGGGGGCTGGACAGATACGCAGTATTTT. Translation: CASSSTEWGGWTDTQYF.